The TCR beta chain under discussion was sequenced for a study of blood T cell repertoires in COVID-19. The overall study: Researchers got acute and convalescent COVID-19 samples from the United States, Italy and Spain. T cells, B-cell-depleted T cells, or PBMCs provided the cDNA or gDNA that served as material.

This CDR3 is 17 amino acids long. J was trimmed by 3 bases and V by 0 bases; bases with no gene match: 9. Study processing details: Estimates of nucleated cell counts were drawn from the amplification of reference gene primers. Profiling relied on immunoSEQ multiplex PCR, and the TCRdb table lists in-frame clones only, not all of them. The V and J calls and clone size were taken over from that table, and D and trimming were inferred from the DNA. The sample shows approximately 320,000 clones, roughly 85% of them seen only once. This receptor was obtained from a human donor in a cohort sampled during active COVID-19. The material sequenced was peripheral blood. This chain connects TRBV23-1 to TRBJ2-3; 7 positions match TRBD2. TRBV23-1 is given ORF status, its function remaining uncertain. CDR3 nucleotides: TGCGCCAGCAGTCAATCTGAGAGGGGAGGGAGAACAGATACGCAGTATTTT. Translation gives CASSQSERGGRTDTQYF.